These T cell receptor beta chains were read from a single sample in a study of radiotherapy plus CTLA-4 blockade in lung cancer. Profiling relied on immunoSEQ multiplex PCR, and the TCRdb table lists in-frame clones only, not all of them. The data hold roughly 110,000 clones, with over 75% observed a single time. The specimen was peripheral blood, collected from a patient treated with radiotherapy plus ipilimumab. The receptors come from a human donor with non-small cell lung cancer that progressed on radiotherapy plus ipilimumab. Some clones in this sample may be carry-over from other donors' samples. The CDR3 runs from the conserved cysteine through the conserved F or W. A D gene is named only where the DNA matches it firmly. Some rows mark clone size as missing; the rest say once, few, many or name a class of expanded clone.

clone size | D gene | J gene | V gene | CDR3 DNA | CDR3 protein
- | TRBD1 | TRBJ1-6 | TRBV4-2 | TGTGCCAGCAGCCAGACACTTCCGAGACAGGGATACTATAATTCACCCCTCCACTTT | CASSQTLPRQGYYNSPLHF
- | - | TRBJ1-1 | TRBV29-1 | TGCAGCGTTGAAGAACAGGGTAACACTGAAGCTTTCTTT | CSVEEQGNTEAFF
- | - | TRBJ1-2 | TRBV5-1 | TGCGCCAGCAGCTTGGGTACGGTAACTAACTATGGCTACACCTTC | CASSLGTVTNYGYTF
few | - | TRBJ2-5 | TRBV5-1 | TGCGCCAGCAGCTGGGGACTGCGCCAAGAGACCCAGTACTTC | CASSWGLRQETQYF
- | TRBD1 | TRBJ2-5 | TRBV5-1 | TGCGCCAGCAGCTCAACAGGGGGCCGGGAGACCCAGTACTTC | CASSSTGGRETQYF
- | - | TRBJ1-6 | TRBV5-1 | TGCGCCAGCAGCTGGGGCAGGGAGGCTCGGAATTCACCCCTCCACTTT | CASSWGREARNSPLHF
- | - | TRBJ2-6 | TRBV27 | TGTGCCAGCAGTTTATCGGGACACCTCTCTGGGGCCAACGTCCTGACTTTC | CASSLSGHLSGANVLTF
- | - | TRBJ2-5 | TRBV20-1 | TGCAGTGCTAGTGGGGGGGAGACCCAGTACTTC | CSASGGETQYF
- | - | TRBJ2-7 | TRBV4-2 | TGTGCCAGCAGCCAAGACTTGTGGGGGGCCTCCTACGAGCAGTACTTC | CASSQDLWGASYEQYF
few | TRBD1 | TRBJ1-6 | TRBV14 | TGTGCCAGCAGCGCACAGGGGAATTCACCCCTCCACTTT | CASSAQGNSPLHF
few | - | TRBJ2-3 | TRBV6-5 | TGTGCCAGCAGTTACCCCGACGACACAGATACGCAGTATTTT | CASSYPDDTDTQYF
- | - | TRBJ2-5 | TRBV10-3 | TGTGCCATCAGTGTGGAAGGGACCCAGTACTTC | CAISVEGTQYF
- | TRBD2 | TRBJ2-1 | TRBV7-2 | TGTGCCAGCAGCCCTACAGAGGGGACTATCAATGAGCAGTTCTTC | CASSPTEGTINEQFF
- | - | TRBJ1-3 | TRBV5-1 | TGCGCCAGCAGCTTGGCCGGTGTACTCGGGGGAAACACCATATATTTT | CASSLAGVLGGNTIYF
few | TRBD1 | TRBJ2-7 | TRBV6-1 | TGTGCCAGCGAAGGGACAGGAGACGAGCAGTACTTC | CASEGTGDEQYF
- | TRBD1 | TRBJ1-2 | TRBV6-5 | TGTGCCAGCAGTTACACAACAGGGGACTATGGCTACACCTTC | CASSYTTGDYGYTF
- | - | TRBJ1-6 | TRBV18 | TGTGCCAGCTCACGTGTGTCGGGGACGGGCTCCTATAATTCACCCCTCCACTTT | CASSRVSGTGSYNSPLHF
- | - | TRBJ1-1 | TRBV5-1 | TGCGCCAGCAGCTTAAAGGGGACCTTGAACGGTGCTGTAGAAGCTTTCTTT | CASSLKGTLNGAVEAFF
- | - | TRBJ1-1 | TRBV4-3 | TGCGCCAGCAGCCAAGAAGGAGGGAATACTGAAGCTTTCTTT | CASSQEGGNTEAFF
- | - | TRBJ2-7 | TRBV11-2 | TGTGCCAGCAGGTTCATTACCTACGAGCAGTACTTC | CASRFITYEQYF